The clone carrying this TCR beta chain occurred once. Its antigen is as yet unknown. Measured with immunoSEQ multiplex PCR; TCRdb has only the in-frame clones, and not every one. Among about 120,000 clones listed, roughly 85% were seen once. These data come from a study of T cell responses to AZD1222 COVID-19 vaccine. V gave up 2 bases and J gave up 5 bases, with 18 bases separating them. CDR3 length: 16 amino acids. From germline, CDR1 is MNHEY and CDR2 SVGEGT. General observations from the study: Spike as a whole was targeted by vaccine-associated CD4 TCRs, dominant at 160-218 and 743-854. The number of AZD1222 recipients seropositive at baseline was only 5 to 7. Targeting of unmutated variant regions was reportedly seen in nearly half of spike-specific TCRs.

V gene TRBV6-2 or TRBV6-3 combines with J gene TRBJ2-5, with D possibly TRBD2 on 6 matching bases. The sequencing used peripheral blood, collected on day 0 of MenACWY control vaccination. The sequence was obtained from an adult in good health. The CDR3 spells CASSYEGLRAAETQYF. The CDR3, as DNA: TGTGCCAGCAGTTACGAGGGACTCCGGGCCGCGGAGACCCAGTACTTC.